This entry lists 12 T cell receptor beta chains sequenced from one sample in a study. TCRdb reprocessed the 5' RACE reads via MiXCR and lists one record per CDR3 protein. The sample lists 62,000 or so distinct CDR3 sequences; less than 30% were seen once. Cells sorted as Tregs were CD4+, CD25+ and CD127-/low. The sequencing sample was made of tumor-infiltrating Tregs sorted from the breast tumor. The receptors stem from a female donor with breast cancer.

About this clonotype itself: A read error may be the cause here, since a much bigger clone is one base away. The V and J genes are TRBV7-2 and TRBJ2-3, with D perhaps TRBD2 (5 bases). This CDR3 has 13 amino acids. V lost 5 bases and J lost 5, with 11 bases in between. CDR1 SGHTA and CDR2 FQGNSA come from the germline V gene. For the CDR3, the DNA is TGTGCCAGCAGCCGCCCCCGGGAAGATACGCAGTATTTT. It translates to CASSRPREDTQYF.

This clonotype was found a few times. The CDR3 DNA reads as TGTGCCACGACGGGAGGGACCCAAGAGACCCAGTACTTC. It is translated as CATTGGTQETQYF. The chain is built from TRBV10-3 and TRBJ2-5; TRBD2 agrees at 8 bases. Germline trimming cut 10 bases from V and 1 base from J; bases unmatched to any gene: 5. From germline, CDR1 is ENHRY and CDR2 SYGVKD. CDR3 length: 13 residues.

This clonotype was counted between two and nine times. The chain couples TRBV9 to TRBJ2-7; D unresolved. V was trimmed by 4 bases and J by 1 base, leaving 18 bases between them. CDR3 length: 16 residues. Germline V gives CDR1 SGDLS, CDR2 YYNGEE. CDR3 region: CASSPYLELVSYEQYF. In DNA form, the CDR3 reads TGTGCCAGCAGCCCGTACCTAGAGTTGGTTTCCTACGAGCAGTACTTC.

Regarding this clonotype: This may stem from a read error, because a much larger clone lies one nucleotide away. The final CDR3 position lacks the conserved phenylalanine or tryptophan, pointing to a likely read error. V and J are TRBV20-1 and TRBJ2-7, with 7 bases matching TRBD2. The V segment lost 0 bases and the J segment 2 bases; nucleotides outside the gene matches: 4. The length of the CDR3 is 14 residues. CDR1 is DFQATT and CDR2 is SNEGSKA in the germline V gene (reference sequence). The CDR3 DNA reads TGCAGTGCTAGAGAGGCTAGCGGACCCTACGAGCAGTACCTC. Amino acid sequence: CSAREASGPYEQYL.

As to this clonotype: The junction departs from the called germline gene at one end, perhaps through a read error. V is TRBV7-6 and J is TRBJ2-1; 7 positions match TRBD1. There are 15 residues in the CDR3. The V gene's germline CDR1 is SGHVS and CDR2 FNYEAQ. CDR3 DNA sequence: TGTGCCGGCAGCTCCCCCGGACAGGTTGTAAATGAGCAGTTCTTC. It is translated as CAGSSPGQVVNEQFF. The full variable domain, completed using reference TRBV7-6 and TRBJ2-1, is GAGVSQSPRYKVTKRGQDVALRCDPISGHVSLYWYRQALGQGPEFLTYFNYEAQQDKSGLPNDRFSAERPEGSISTLTIQRTEQRDSAMYRCAGSSPGQVVNEQFFGPGTRLTVL.

The chain carries TRBV4-2 and TRBJ2-5; the D gene is possibly TRBD2 (6 bases). CDR1 is LGHNA and CDR2 is YNFKEQ in the germline V gene. This CDR3 is 16 amino acids long. The V end was cut by 1 base, the J end by 3 bases, with 15 bases between. The CDR3, as DNA: TGTGCCAGCAGCCAAGTTGGGGGAGCGGGTGAAGAGACCCAGTACTTC. Its translation is CASSQVGGAGEETQYF.

V and J are TRBV30 and TRBJ2-2; D remains unclear. V lost 4 bases and J lost 0, with 6 bases in between. Germline V gene lookup returns CDR1 GTSNPN and CDR2 SVGIG (reference sequence). CDR3 length: 13 residues. CDR3: CAWIQTNTGELFF. The CDR3 nucleotides read TGTGCCTGGATCCAGACGAACACCGGGGAGCTGTTTTTT.

This clonotype was seen only a few times. The chain employs TRBV20-1 and TRBJ2-1, with D maybe TRBD2 (6 bases). Trimming pared 3 bases from V and 5 bases from J, leaving 17 bases between. Germline V gene lookup returns CDR1 DFQATT and CDR2 SNEGSKA (reference sequence). This CDR3 is built from 15 residues. DNA for the CDR3: TGCAGTGCTAGTGCACCGGCTAGCGTGAACAATGAGCAGTTCTTC. Amino acids: CSASAPASVNNEQFF.

This chain connects TRBV12-3 or TRBV12-4 to TRBJ2-7; 9 bases map to TRBD1. After removal of 3 bases from V and 5 bases from J, the junction contained 2 bases not matched to a gene. This CDR3 has 13 amino acids. CDR3 sequence (DNA): TGTGCCAGCAGTTTTAGACAGGGGGACGAGCAGTACTTC. Its protein product is CASSFRQGDEQYF.

A few counts support this clonotype. The chain combines TRBV10-3 with TRBJ2-1; 11 positions match TRBD2. Losses at the gene ends were 11 bases for V and 10 bases for J; bases not matched to a gene: 16. Germline-derived CDR1 and CDR2 are ENHRY and SYGVKD. The CDR3 has 15 amino acids. The CDR3 nucleotides are TGTGCCGCCAACTCCGGGACTAGCGGTCCGGGCGAGCAGTTCTTC. Translating it yields CAANSGTSGPGEQFF.

This clonotype was observed a few times. The chain has TRBV7-3 and TRBJ2-1, with 8 bases matching TRBD2. Germline V lookup: CDR1 SGHTA, CDR2 FQGTGA. The CDR3 extends over 13 amino acids. V lost 2 bases to trimming and J lost 9 bases; unmatched junction nucleotides: 3. CDR3 region: CASSLAGGAEQFF. The CDR3, as DNA: TGTGCCAGCAGCTTAGCGGGAGGCGCTGAGCAGTTCTTC.

This chain links TRBV7-2 with TRBJ1-5; possibly TRBD1 for D (6 bases). CDR1 is SGHTA and CDR2 is FQGNSA in the germline V gene. This CDR3 spans 14 amino acids. V lost 1 base and J lost 4, with 8 bases in between. The CDR3 coding sequence is TGTGCCAGCAGCTTAGAAGGGGGAAATCAGCCCCAGCATTTT. It specifies CASSLEGGNQPQHF.